Listed here are 19 T cell receptor beta chains from one sample, sequenced in a study of shared clonotypes between healthy human individuals (dated by TCRdb to 2019 to 2021). Libraries were built with the immunoSEQ multiplex PCR assay. Entries here come from immuneACCESS through TCRdb and include only in-frame sequences with V and J called. Some clones fail to appear in such tables; in the studies checked, an unresolved V gene covers under half of the shortfall, and the cause of the remainder is unknown. The table for this sample lists 500,000 to 650,000 clones; around 80% of them were counted only once. The ten top clones hold approximately 12% of the sample. Sequencing input: PBMCs. These receptors all stem from a middle-aged woman in good health. Some clones in this sample may be carry-over from other donors' samples.

The chain joins TRBV7-3 to TRBJ2-6, with D possibly TRBD2 on 5 matching bases. V shed 3 bases and J shed 3 bases, with 12 bases lying between them. This CDR3 is 16 amino acids long. Germline loops: CDR1 SGHTA, CDR2 FQGTGA. The CDR3 here is CASSLSGTVGANVLTF. CDR3 sequence (DNA): TGTGCCAGCAGCTTGTCGGGAACAGTTGGGGCCAACGTCCTGACTTTC.

This clone showed up just once. V is TRBV6-1 and J is TRBJ2-1; D call uncertain. Per the germline V gene, CDR1 is MNHNS and CDR2 is SASEGT. The CDR3 spans 11 residues. The V gene lost 4 bases and the J gene lost 6 bases, with 4 bases spanning the gap. CDR3 sequence (DNA): TGTGCCAGCAGTGGGCTCAATGAGCAGTTCTTC. It translates to CASSGLNEQFF.

CDR3 nucleotide sequence: TGTGCCAGCAGTGACCCCGCGGGTTCGGAGACTGAAGCTTTCTTT. Its protein product is CASSDPAGSETEAFF. The rearrangement uses TRBV6-1 and TRBJ1-1; D is unclear. Trimming cost V 3 bases and J 5 bases, with 16 bases left between them. The CDR3 is 15 residues long. CDR1 and CDR2 (germline): MNHNS, SASEGT.

The rearrangement joins TRBV21-1 to TRBJ1-5. TRBV21-1 is a pseudogene. The CDR3 runs 17 residues. CDR3 DNA: TGTGCCAGCGGTCCCCGGGGGGCAACCGAGGGAAATCAGCCCCAGCATTTT. This encodes CASGPRGATEGNQPQHF.

This chain connects TRBV6-6 to TRBJ2-2; no firm D call. Trimming stripped 7 bases from V and 5 bases from J, with 5 bases between. The CDR3 totals 11 residues. The V gene's germline CDR1 is MNHNY and CDR2 SVGAGI (reference sequence). The CDR3 region is CASMGTGELFF. The CDR3, as DNA: TGTGCCAGCATGGGAACCGGGGAGCTGTTTTTT.

This chain uses TRBV11-1 with TRBJ2-3, with TRBD2 as a possible D gene (5 bases). Trimming removed 5 bases from V and 0 bases from J, with 15 bases in between. CDR1 SGHAT and CDR2 FQDESV come from the germline V gene (reference sequence). There are 16 residues in the CDR3. The CDR3 spells CASSPARAASTDTQYF. CDR3 sequence (DNA): TGTGCCAGCAGCCCCGCCCGAGCGGCTAGCACAGATACGCAGTATTTT.

The J gene is TRBJ2-7, the V gene TRBV7-2, with D perhaps assigned TRBD1 or TRBD2 (5 bases each). Trimming stripped 1 base from V and 0 bases from J, with 16 bases between. CDR1 and CDR2 (germline): SGHTA, FQGNSA. This CDR3 comprises 17 residues. This chain's CDR3 is CASSLVRGFTSSYEQYF. CDR3 bases: TGTGCCAGCAGCTTAGTTAGGGGCTTCACTAGCTCCTACGAGCAGTACTTC.

DNA for the CDR3: TGTGCCAGCAGTTATGGGGGTCGCGAGACCCAGTACTTC. This gives the protein CASSYGGRETQYF. The J gene is TRBJ2-5, the V gene TRBV2, with D perhaps given as TRBD1 or TRBD2 (5 bases each). The CDR3 is 13 residues long. V lost 5 bases to trimming and J lost 5 bases, with 12 bases between them. Germline V lookup: CDR1 SNHLY, CDR2 FYNNEI. Full variable domain (missing parts from reference TRBV2 and TRBJ2-5): EPEVTQTPSHQVTQMGQEVILRCVPISNHLYFYWYRQILGQKVEFLVSFYNNEISEKSEIFDDQFSVERPDGSNFTLKIRSTKLEDSAMYFCASSYGGRETQYFGPGTRLLVL.

The genes are TRBV7-9 and TRBJ2-2, with a possible D match to TRBD1 (6 bases). Germline V gene data show CDR1 as SEHNR and CDR2 as FQNEAQ (reference sequence). V was clipped by 5 bases and J by 2 bases, with 9 bases between them. This CDR3 is 14 amino acids long. Here the CDR3 DNA reads TGTGCCAGCAGCCCGGACAGTAACACCGGGGAGCTGTTTTTT. It specifies CASSPDSNTGELFF.

The chain links TRBV4-1 to TRBJ2-7, with 11 nucleotides matching TRBD2. V was clipped by 3 bases and J by 6 bases; unmatched bases: 19. This CDR3 comprises 19 residues. Germline CDR1 and CDR2: MGHRA and YSYEKL. DNA of the CDR3: TGCGCCAGCAGCCACTTTCGGCAGGGACTAGCGGACCGGCGGATCGAGCAGTACTTC. This gives the protein CASSHFRQGLADRRIEQYF.

V is TRBV28 and J is TRBJ2-1; 8 bases are a match to TRBD2. CDR1 and CDR2 (germline): MDHEN, SYDVKM. V gave up 1 base and J gave up 8 bases; unmatched junction bases: 4. CDR3 length equals 14 residues. The CDR3 sequence is CASSLYGRADEQFF. DNA of the CDR3: TGTGCCAGCAGTTTATACGGGAGGGCGGATGAGCAGTTCTTC.

This clone appeared once. A read error likely explains this, since a far larger clone differs by one base. Within the sample, other DNA sequences also encode this same CDR3. This chain uses TRBV13 with TRBJ1-1, with TRBD1 matching over 7 bases. The CDR3 extends over 13 amino acids. Germline values: CDR1 PRHDT, CDR2 FYEKMQ (reference sequence). The CDR3 reads CASSLVRGREAFF. The CDR3 DNA is TGTGCAAGCAGCTTAGTTAGGGGGCGAGAAGCTTTCTTT.

The rearrangement uses TRBV7-2 and TRBJ2-5, with D perhaps matching TRBD1 or TRBD2 (5 bases each). V shed 3 bases and J shed 10 bases, with 18 bases lying between them. The CDR3 consists of 14 residues. Germline loops: CDR1 SGHTA, CDR2 FQGNSA. CDR3 DNA: TGTGCCAGCAGCTTCGGGGCTAGCTGGGGTATCCAGTACTTC. This gives the protein CASSFGASWGIQYF.

The J gene is TRBJ2-6, the V gene TRBV28, with TRBD1 matching 8 bases. Germline V gives CDR1 MDHEN, CDR2 SYDVKM. The trim removed 10 bases at V and 4 bases at J, leaving 9 bases unmatched. The CDR3 covers 15 residues. CDR3 nucleotides: TGTGCCACCGGACAGGGAGGATCGGGGGCCAACGTCCTGACTTTC. This gives the protein CATGQGGSGANVLTF.

Details on this clone: A much bigger clone sits one base away, suggesting this may be a read error. The chain is built from TRBV11-2 and TRBJ2-5, with 8 bases matching TRBD1. Germline V lookup: CDR1 SGHAT, CDR2 FQNNGV. V dropped 4 bases and J dropped 5; count of bases not matched to a gene: 3. The CDR3 totals 13 residues. CDR3 DNA: TGTGCCAGCAGCTCGGACAGGGCCGAGACCCAGTACTTC. Translation gives CASSSDRAETQYF.

The chain joins TRBV5-1 to TRBJ2-2; 7 positions match TRBD1. This CDR3 is built from 15 residues. Germline V gene sequence: CDR1 SGHRS, CDR2 YFSETQ. The V segment lost 4 bases and the J segment 6 bases; nucleotides outside the gene matches: 9. CDR3 amino acids: CASSTQQGTAGELFF. The DNA for the CDR3 is TGCGCCAGCAGCACCCAACAGGGGACGGCCGGGGAGCTGTTTTTT.

The genes are TRBV11-2 and TRBJ2-5, with TRBD1 matching 7 bases. Germline V lookup: CDR1 SGHAT, CDR2 FQNNGV. There are 15 residues in the CDR3. The J segment lost 5 bases and the V segment lost 1 base, leaving 7 bases of the junction unmatched. The CDR3 coding sequence is TGTGCCAGCAGCTTAGCGAGACAGGGTGGGGAGACCCAGTACTTC. Amino acid sequence: CASSLARQGGETQYF.

Concerning this clone itself: The junction and the germline gene differ at one end; a read error may be behind it. The V gene is TRBV6-5, the J gene TRBJ1-2; perhaps TRBD1 as D (5 bases). CDR3 length: 13 residues. From germline, CDR1 is MNHEY and CDR2 SVGAGI. CDR3 residues: CAISSTGEYGYTF. The CDR3 DNA sequence: TGTGCCATCAGTTCGACGGGGGAGTATGGCTACACCTTC.

This clone was observed a handful of times. The gene calls are TRBV11-2 and TRBJ1-1; tentative D call: TRBD1 (6 bases). There are 17 residues in the CDR3. The germline CDR1 and CDR2 sequences are SGHAT and FQNNGV. With 5 bases removed from V and 4 bases from J, the gap between germline ends came to 23 bases. The CDR3 nucleotides are TGTGCCAGCAGCCCAGAGGGCAGGGGCGCCTGGGGCACTGAAGCTTTCTTT. Its protein is CASSPEGRGAWGTEAFF.